This T cell receptor (beta chain) was recovered during a study of shared T cell receptors in the human thymus. The CDR3 extends over 14 amino acids. CDR1 is ENHRY and CDR2 is SYGVKD in the germline V gene. V shed 2 bases and J 3 bases; nucleotides not matched to a gene: 2. Clones were sequenced by immunoSEQ multiplex PCR, and TCRdb holds only the in-frame ones, with some missing. The sample lists approximately 760,000 clones, roughly 85% seen once, with about 0.011% in the top ten. These same records also appear under a second study, on human thymus T cells. Per that study: The sample donors, healthy Finnish infants, were having corrective surgery for congenital heart defects. Unrelated individuals reportedly shared highly overlapping thymic TCR repertoires.

This sequence joins TRBV10-3 and TRBJ1-2; 8 bases are shared with TRBD1. The source material was thymocytes. The sequence came from a girl less than two years old with a congenital heart defect. CDR3 in amino acids: CAISEEGQDYGYTF. As DNA, the CDR3 is TGTGCCATCAGTGAGGAGGGACAGGACTATGGCTACACCTTC.